This T cell receptor (beta chain) was sequenced for a study of T-cell reconstitution after alpha-beta-depleted transplantation in children. Study results and caveats: Reported findings indicate that, about two months after transplant, alpha-beta T cells came from several hundred expanded clones, which were derived from non-depleted graft cells. Diversity and T-cell counts at one year after transplant derived mostly from new T cells.

This clonotype was counted only a few times. The antigen remains unidentified. Unique molecular identifiers were built into the TCRbeta library. A single record per CDR3 protein comes from TCRdb applying MiXCR to the PCR reads. The sample includes about 580,000 distinct CDR3 sequences, more than 20% of them seen just once. CDR3 size: 17 residues. V dropped 0 bases and J dropped 4 bases, with 17 bases sitting between them. Germline V gene sequence: CDR1 SGHRS, CDR2 YFSETQ. This chain joins TRBV5-1 and TRBJ2-1; D unclear. The clonotype originates from a boy in the first two years of life who had a stem cell transplant for acute myeloid leukemia, so the T cells may come from the graft donor. The starting material was PBMCs, mostly from graft donor cells, obtained 360 days after TCRalphabeta/CD19-depleted stem cell transplant. CDR3 residues: CASSLDPNSIRYNEQFF. In DNA form, the CDR3 reads TGCGCCAGCAGCTTGGACCCCAACAGTATACGGTACAATGAGCAGTTCTTC.